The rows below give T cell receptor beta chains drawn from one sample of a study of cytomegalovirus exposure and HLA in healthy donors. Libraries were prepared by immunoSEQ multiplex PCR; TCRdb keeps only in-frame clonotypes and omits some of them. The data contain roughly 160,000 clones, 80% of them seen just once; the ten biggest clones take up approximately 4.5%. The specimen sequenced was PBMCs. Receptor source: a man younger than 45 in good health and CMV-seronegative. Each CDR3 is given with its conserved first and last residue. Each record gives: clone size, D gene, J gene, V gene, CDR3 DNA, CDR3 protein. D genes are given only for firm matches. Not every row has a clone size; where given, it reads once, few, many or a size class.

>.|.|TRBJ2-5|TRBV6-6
TGTGCCAGCAGTACTTCCGAACCGGGACTAGAGACCCAGTACTTC
CASSTSEPGLETQYF
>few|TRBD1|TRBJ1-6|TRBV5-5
TGTGCCAGCAGCTGGACAGGGGGCGAATCACCCCTCCACTTT
CASSWTGGESPLHF
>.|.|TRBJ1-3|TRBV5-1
TGCGCCAGCAGCTTGGGTGCAGGTTCAGGAAACACCATATATTTT
CASSLGAGSGNTIYF
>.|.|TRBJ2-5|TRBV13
TGTGCCAGCAGCCGGACATCGCCCCGAGCCAGCCAAGAGACCCAGTACTTC
CASSRTSPRASQETQYF
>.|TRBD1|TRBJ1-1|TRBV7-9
TGTGCCAGCAGCTTAGAACAGGGGGTGAACACTGAAGCTTTCTTT
CASSLEQGVNTEAFF
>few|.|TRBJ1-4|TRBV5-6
TGTGCCAGCAGCTTGGAAGGGAGGGCAACTAATGAAAAACTGTTTTTT
CASSLEGRATNEKLFF
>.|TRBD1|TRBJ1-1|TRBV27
TGTGCCAGCAGTTTAGGGGGACAGTTGAACACTGAAGCTTTCTTT
CASSLGGQLNTEAFF
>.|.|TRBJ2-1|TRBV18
TGTGCCAGCTCACCATCTCCCTGGCGGGGCATTTACGGGGAGCAGTTCTTC
CASSPSPWRGIYGEQFF
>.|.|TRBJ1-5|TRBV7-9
TGTGCCAGCAGCAAGAGCGGGGGCGGCGATCAGCCCCAGCATTTT
CASSKSGGGDQPQHF
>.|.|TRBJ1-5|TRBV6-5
TGTGCCAGCAGATTCGGGGAGGGGAATCAGCCCCAGCATTTT
CASRFGEGNQPQHF
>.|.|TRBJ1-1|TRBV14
TGTGCCAGCAGCCAAGATGAAGCAGGGGCCTTCGAAGCTTTCTTT
CASSQDEAGAFEAFF
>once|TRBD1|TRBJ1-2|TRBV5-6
TGTGCCAGCAGCCGGGACAGGAACTATGGCTACACCTTC
CASSRDRNYGYTF
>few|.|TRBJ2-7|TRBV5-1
TGCGCCAGCAGTTCGAATTATGGGAGATACGAGCAGTACTTC
CASSSNYGRYEQYF
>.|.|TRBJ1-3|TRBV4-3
TGCGCCAGCAGCCCAAGCACGGGGACGGGAGCTGGAAACACCATATATTTT
CASSPSTGTGAGNTIYF
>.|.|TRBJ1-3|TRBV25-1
TGTGCCAGCAGTGTAGGACAGCGCTCTGGAAACACCATATATTTT
CASSVGQRSGNTIYF
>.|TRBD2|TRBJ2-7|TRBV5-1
TGCGCCAGCAGCTGGGGAACTAGCGGTTTCTCCTACGAGCAGTACTTC
CASSWGTSGFSYEQYF
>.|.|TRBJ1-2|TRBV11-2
TGTGCCAGCAGCTTAGACAAGAGCTATGGCTACACCTTC
CASSLDKSYGYTF
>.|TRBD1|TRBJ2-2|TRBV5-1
TGCGCCAGCAGCCCCGGGACAGGGAGTACCGGGGAGCTGTTTTTT
CASSPGTGSTGELFF
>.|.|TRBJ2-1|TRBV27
TGTGCCAGCAGTCAGGGCCCGTCCTACAATGAGCAGTTCTTC
CASSQGPSYNEQFF
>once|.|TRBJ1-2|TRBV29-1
TGCAGCCTTGGCGTAAACTATGGCTACACCTTC
CSLGVNYGYTF
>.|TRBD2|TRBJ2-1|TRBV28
TGTGCCAGCACCCTCACCCCGGGAGGAAGCCCCTACAATGAGCAGTTCTTC
CASTLTPGGSPYNEQFF
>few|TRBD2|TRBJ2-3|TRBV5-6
TGTGCCAGCAGCCTCCGAAGTAGCGGGGGTAGGGCAGATACGCAGTATTTT
CASSLRSSGGRADTQYF
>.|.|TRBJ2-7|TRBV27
TGTGCCAGCAGTTTTTCTATTGGCTACGAGCAGTACTTC
CASSFSIGYEQYF
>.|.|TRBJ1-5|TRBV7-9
TGTTCCAGCAGCGCACTACGGGGAAATAGCAATCAGCCCCAGCATTTT
CSSSALRGNSNQPQHF
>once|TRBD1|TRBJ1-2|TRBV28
TGTGCCAGCAGTTCGGGGAGTGTGACAGGGAAAGGCTACACCTTC
CASSSGSVTGKGYTF
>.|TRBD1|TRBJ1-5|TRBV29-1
TGCAGCGTGGGACAGGGCCGCAATCAGCCCCAGCATTTT
CSVGQGRNQPQHF
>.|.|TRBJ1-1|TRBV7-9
TGTTCCAGCAGCCCCCGAGGGTTCATGAACACTGAAGCTTTCTTT
CSSSPRGFMNTEAFF
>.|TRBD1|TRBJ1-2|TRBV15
TGTGCCACCAGCAGCTTAGGGACAGTTAATTATGGCTACACCTTC
CATSSLGTVNYGYTF
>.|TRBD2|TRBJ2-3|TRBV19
TGTGCCAGTAGTACTGGACTAGCGGGGACAGATACGCAGTATTTT
CASSTGLAGTDTQYF
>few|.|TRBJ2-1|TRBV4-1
TGCGCCAGCAGCCAAGTAACAAGCGCTAACCACAATGAGCAGTTCTTC
CASSQVTSANHNEQFF
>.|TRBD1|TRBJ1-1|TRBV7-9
TGTTCCAGCAGCTCATGGGAAACAGGGGGCCCTGAAGCTTTCTTT
CSSSSWETGGPEAFF
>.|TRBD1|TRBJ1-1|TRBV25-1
TGTGCCAGCAGTCGAACAGGGGGCACTGAAGCTTTCTTT
CASSRTGGTEAFF
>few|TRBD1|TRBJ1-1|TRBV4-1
TGCGCCAGCAGCCAATATGGGGACAGGCATATGAACACTGAAGCTTTCTTT
CASSQYGDRHMNTEAFF
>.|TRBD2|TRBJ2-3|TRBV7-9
TGTTCCAGCAGCTTAGACTTACTAGCGGGGGTACGGGATACGCAGTATTTT
CSSSLDLLAGVRDTQYF
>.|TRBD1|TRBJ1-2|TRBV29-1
TGCAGCGCCGAGGGGGCAGGGCACGGCTACACCTTC
CSAEGAGHGYTF
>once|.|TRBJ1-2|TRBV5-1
TGCGCCAGCAGCTTGGATTGGCGGCACTATGGCTACACCTTC
CASSLDWRHYGYTF
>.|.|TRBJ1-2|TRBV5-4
TGTGCCAGCAGCTTGTCGGGGGGCTATGGCTACACCTTC
CASSLSGGYGYTF
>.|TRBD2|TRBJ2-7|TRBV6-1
TGTGCCAGCAGTGAAGCGCAACTAGCGGGAACCAGCGAGCAGTACTTC
CASSEAQLAGTSEQYF
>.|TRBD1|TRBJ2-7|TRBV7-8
TGTGCCAGCAGCTCCGCGGGACAGGGGATCTACGAGCAGTACTTC
CASSSAGQGIYEQYF
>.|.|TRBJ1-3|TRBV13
TGTGCCAGCAGCCTTCGGGGGGAGAACCATTTT
CASSLRGENHF
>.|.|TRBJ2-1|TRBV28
TGTGCCAGCAGTCGGGGTTCGTACTACAATGAGCAGTTCTTC
CASSRGSYYNEQFF
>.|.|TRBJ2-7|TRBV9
TGTGCCAGCAGCCCCGAGAGGTCGGGTCACTACGAGCAGTACTTC
CASSPERSGHYEQYF
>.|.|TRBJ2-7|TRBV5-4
TGTGCCAGCAGCGGTGGCGACAGAGGCCCCGACTACGAGCAGTACTTC
CASSGGDRGPDYEQYF
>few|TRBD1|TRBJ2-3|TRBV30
TGTGCCTCAGGGGACAGGGACGCAGATACGCAGTATTTT
CASGDRDADTQYF
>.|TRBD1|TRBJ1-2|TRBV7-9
TGTGCCAGCAGCTTCGGACAGGGCGTCTACACCTTC
CASSFGQGVYTF
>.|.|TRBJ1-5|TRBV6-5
TGTGCCAGCAGTTCCGGACAGATTAATCAGCCCCAGCATTTT
CASSSGQINQPQHF
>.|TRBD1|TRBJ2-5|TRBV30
TGTGCCTGGACCCGCCCCCAGGGGGCCGCGTATGAGACCCAGTACTTC
CAWTRPQGAAYETQYF
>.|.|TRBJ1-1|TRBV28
TGTGCCAGCAGTTTAGGAGGGTTCCCTGAAGCTTTCTTT
CASSLGGFPEAFF